This T cell receptor beta chain was obtained from a study of blood T cell repertoires in COVID-19. Germline V gives CDR1 SGHTA, CDR2 FQGNSA. CDR3 length equals 16 residues. The V and J ends lost 5 bases and 4 bases respectively, with 17 bases between them. The repertoire was sequenced with immunoSEQ multiplex PCR; TCRdb's copy has only in-frame clones and lacks some. The sample records a few hundred thousand clones, 87% being singletons. Input material: PBMCs or T cells enriched from blood (not recorded which). V usage is TRBV7-2 and J usage is TRBJ2-2; D possibly corresponds to TRBD1 (6 bases). The receptor was derived from a woman younger than 30 who had recovered from COVID-19. CDR3 sequence (DNA): TGTGCCAGCAGCCCTCGGTCAGGGGAAGGCACCGGGGAGCTGTTTTTT. It encodes CASSPRSGEGTGELFF.